This T cell receptor beta chain was retrieved from a study of T cells after yellow fever vaccination. Study conclusions and caveats: Most clones from primary vaccination were detected again post-booster (approximately 97% CD4, 88% CD8). Contamination of FACS-sorted repertoires by abundant clonotypes from the bulk population could occur. Although the secondary response was weaker, it peaked faster, at day 5 versus 15.

In this sample, this clonotype turned up a few times. Its antigen is unidentified. Per the germline V gene, CDR1 is MNHEY and CDR2 is SVGAGI. This CDR3 spans 14 amino acids. Trimming left V 1 base short and J 7 bases short, with 8 bases between. A 5'RACE template-switching step, the method used to make TCR cDNA, added a universal primer site and UMIs. TCRdb reanalysed the 5' RACE reads using MiXCR and keeps one entry per CDR3 protein. The sample comprises approximately 340,000 distinct CDR3 sequences, about 9.5% of which are singletons, and roughly 17% rests with the top ten. Sequenced material: PBMCs, taken on the day of the first yellow fever vaccination. The clonotype was recovered from a man aged 18-30 years who received the YFV17D yellow fever vaccine. V and J are TRBV6-5 and TRBJ1-6; tentatively, D is TRBD1 (5 bases). The CDR3 reads CASSYWGENSPLHF. The CDR3 DNA follows: TGTGCCAGCAGTTACTGGGGGGAAAATTCACCCCTCCACTTT.